The 25 T cell receptor beta chains below all came from one sample that was sequenced in a study of T cell responses to AZD1222 COVID-19 vaccine. TCRdb's copy holds only in-frame clones and misses some; the assay was immunoSEQ multiplex PCR. The sample contains some 120,000 clones, 85% to 90% of which appear only once. The sample was peripheral blood, taken on day 0 of MenACWY control vaccination. Receptors originate from an adult in good health.

As to this clone: Other nucleotide sequences in the sample specify the same CDR3. V is TRBV7-9 and J is TRBJ1-1; 7 bases are shared with TRBD1. The CDR3 length is 14 residues. V was pared by 1 base and J by 1 base, with 0 bases of the junction left unmatched. The germline gives CDR1 SEHNR, CDR2 FQNEAQ (reference sequence). CDR3 region: CASSLGQGNTEAFF. CDR3 bases: TGTGCCAGCAGCTTAGGACAGGGGAACACTGAAGCTTTCTTT.

This clone was detected only once. The V and J genes are TRBV7-5 and TRBJ2-3; TRBD1, the table's D call, was not compared with the DNA. TRBV7-5 is termed a pseudogene. This CDR3 is built from 16 residues. In nucleotides, the CDR3 is TGTGCCAGAAGCGTAGACAGGGGTGGTGGCACAGATACGCAGTATTTT. Its protein is CARSVDRGGGTDTQYF.

CDR3 nucleotides: TGTGCCAGCAGCTCGGACAGGGGACGGGAGACCCAGTACTTC. This encodes CASSSDRGRETQYF. The chain has TRBV2 and TRBJ2-5; 9 bases map to TRBD1. Germline values: CDR1 SNHLY, CDR2 FYNNEI. CDR3 length: 14 amino acids. The V gene end was trimmed by 6 bases and the J gene end by 5 bases; junction bases not matched to a gene: 7. Based on the CDR3 plus reference TRBV2 and TRBJ2-5, the full variable domain is EPEVTQTPSHQVTQMGQEVILRCVPISNHLYFYWYRQILGQKVEFLVSFYNNEISEKSEIFDDQFSVERPDGSNFTLKIRSTKLEDSAMYFCASSSDRGRETQYFGPGTRLLVL.

In this sample, this clone turned up once. The V call is TRBV6-5, the J call TRBJ1-2; 12 bases line up with TRBD1. The CDR3 runs 16 residues. Germline V gives CDR1 MNHEY, CDR2 SVGAGI. After removal of 2 bases from V and 5 bases from J, the junction contained 6 bases not matched to a gene. This CDR3 reads CASSYPGTGGAYGYTF. CDR3 bases: TGTGCCAGCAGTTACCCCGGGACAGGGGGCGCATATGGCTACACCTTC.

The V call is TRBV9, the J call TRBJ2-1, with D perhaps matching TRBD1 or TRBD2 (5 bases each). The length of the CDR3 is 15 residues. With 1 base removed from V and 0 bases from J, the gap between germline ends came to 8 bases. Germline V gene lookup returns CDR1 SGDLS and CDR2 YYNGEE. CDR3 amino acids: CASSVWGSSYNEQFF. CDR3 in DNA: TGTGCCAGCAGCGTATGGGGGAGCTCCTACAATGAGCAGTTCTTC.

V gene TRBV3-1 (or the pseudogene TRBV3-2) combines with J gene TRBJ1-5; 9 bases align to TRBD1. J gave up 4 bases and V 4 bases, and 2 bases lay outside the gene matches. Germline loops: CDR1 LGHDT, CDR2 YNNKEL (reference sequence). The CDR3 runs 14 residues. CDR3 loop: CASSPGTGNQPQHF. CDR3 coding DNA: TGTGCCAGCAGCCCCGGGACAGGGAATCAGCCCCAGCATTTT.

This chain connects TRBV12-5 to TRBJ1-1, with D possibly TRBD1 on 5 matching bases. Germline V gene lookup returns CDR1 LGHNT and CDR2 FRNRAP. The CDR3 loop spans 15 amino acids. V lost 7 bases and J lost 0, with 15 bases in between. CDR3 nucleotides: TGTGCTAGTGCCACAGGTGGACGGATGAACACTGAAGCTTTCTTT. As protein: CASATGGRMNTEAFF. Full variable domain (rest looked up from reference TRBV12-5 and TRBJ1-1): DARVTQTPRHKVTEMGQEVTMRCQPILGHNTVFWYRQTMMQGLELLAYFRNRAPLDDSGMPKDRFSAEMPDATLATLKIQPSEPRDSAVYFCASATGGRMNTEAFFGQGTRLTVV.

The chain is built from TRBV7-9 and TRBJ1-1; a possible D gene is TRBD1 (5 bases). Germline assignment: CDR1 SEHNR and CDR2 FQNEAQ (reference sequence). V gave up 5 bases and J gave up 0 bases, with 13 bases separating them. CDR3 length: 15 amino acids. DNA for the CDR3: TGTGCCAGCAGCCCCCGACAGAGACTGAACACTGAAGCTTTCTTT. This sequence encodes CASSPRQRLNTEAFF.

The gene calls are TRBV5-6 and TRBJ1-4, with unresolved D. The CDR3 totals 13 residues. The germline V gene has CDR1 SGHDT and CDR2 YYEEEE. Trimming pared 2 bases from V and 3 bases from J, leaving 5 bases between. The CDR3: CASSFRPNEKLFF. The CDR3 DNA reads as TGTGCCAGCAGCTTTCGACCTAATGAAAAACTGTTTTTT. Full variable domain (remainder filled in from reference TRBV5-6 and TRBJ1-4): DAGVTQSPTHLIKTRGQQVTLRCSPKSGHDTVSWYQQALGQGPQFIFQYYEEEERQRGNFPDRFSGHQFPNYSSELNVNALLLGDSALYLCASSFRPNEKLFFGSGTQLSVL.

The chain combines TRBV12-3 or TRBV12-4 with TRBJ2-5; D gene uncertain. CDR3 size: 11 residues. V was shortened by 8 bases and J by 5 bases, with 9 bases between the two germline ends. In DNA form, the CDR3 reads TGTGCCAGCGGACGTATGGAGACCCAGTACTTC. Amino acids: CASGRMETQYF.

The V gene is TRBV10-3, the J gene TRBJ2-1; 10 nucleotides align to TRBD2. The CDR3 consists of 13 residues. Trimming took 6 bases from V and 7 from J; bases not matched to a gene: 3. The germline gives CDR1 ENHRY, CDR2 SYGVKD. This CDR3 reads CAISGLAENEQFF. DNA for the CDR3: TGTGCCATCAGCGGACTAGCGGAAAATGAGCAGTTCTTC.

J is TRBJ1-6 and V is TRBV2; 11 bases align to TRBD1. The V and J ends lost 8 bases and 10 bases, in that order; junction bases with no gene match: 7. CDR1 is SNHLY, CDR2 FYNNEI, per germline. CDR3 size: 14 residues. CDR3 sequence (DNA): TGTGCCAGCCTAAGGGGACAGGGGGAATCACCCCTCCACTTT. Translation gives CASLRGQGESPLHF.

The chain has TRBV5-1 and TRBJ2-3; 7 bases are shared with TRBD1. V dropped 5 bases and J dropped 0; count of bases not matched to a gene: 6. The CDR3 is made up of 15 amino acids. CDR1 SGHRS and CDR2 YFSETQ come from the germline V gene. In DNA form, the CDR3 reads TGCGCCAGCAGGGCCGGGACAGTTAGCACAGATACGCAGTATTTT. Its protein is CASRAGTVSTDTQYF.

This chain uses TRBV12-3 or TRBV12-4 with TRBJ1-1; the D is unclear. The V end lost 6 bases, the J end lost 6 bases, and 8 bases lay between the germline ends. The CDR3 loop spans 11 amino acids. In DNA, the CDR3 is TGTGCCAGCAGCCGTACGGCTGAAGCTTTCTTT. Protein: CASSRTAEAFF.

The chain couples TRBV11-3 to TRBJ2-7; weak D call: TRBD2 (5 bases). The CDR3 sequence is 13 residues long. CDR1 SGHNT and CDR2 YENEEA come from the germline V gene. The germline V and J ends were trimmed by 5 bases and 0 bases, with 8 bases remaining between them. CDR3 sequence (DNA): TGTGCCAGCAGCATCGGGATCTCCTACGAGCAGTACTTC. Translated, it gives CASSIGISYEQYF.

The chain recombines TRBV10-2 with TRBJ1-1; the D gene is possibly TRBD1 (5 bases). This CDR3 has 15 residues. Germline assignment: CDR1 WSHSY and CDR2 SAAADI. The germline V and J ends were trimmed by 6 bases and 0 bases, with 14 bases remaining between them. CDR3 in DNA: TGCGCCAGCAGGGAATCGGGACTCTTGAACACTGAAGCTTTCTTT. The encoded protein is CASRESGLLNTEAFF.

V usage is TRBV5-4 and J usage is TRBJ1-1; D unclear. Germline CDR1 is SGHNT and CDR2 is YYREEE (reference sequence). This CDR3 is built from 13 residues. Trimming pared 3 bases from V and 1 base from J, leaving 7 bases between. Written as DNA, the CDR3 is TGTGCCAGCAGCTCACGGCCGAACACTGAAGCTTTCTTT. Encoded protein: CASSSRPNTEAFF.

V is TRBV5-1 and J is TRBJ1-2, with TRBD1 identical over 11 bases. The V gene end was trimmed by 4 bases and the J gene end by 4 bases; junction bases not matched to a gene: 3. This CDR3 contains 14 residues. CDR1 is SGHRS and CDR2 is YFSETQ in the germline V gene. This CDR3 is CASSDGTGGYGYTF. CDR3 bases: TGCGCCAGCAGCGACGGGACAGGGGGCTATGGCTACACCTTC. The full variable domain, completed using reference TRBV5-1 and TRBJ1-2, is KAGVTQTPRYLIKTRGQQVTLSCSPISGHRSVSWYQQTPGQGLQFLFEYFSETQRNKGNFPGRFSGRQFSNSRSEMNVSTLELGDSALYLCASSDGTGGYGYTFGSGTRLTVV.

The chain couples TRBV11-2 to TRBJ2-6, with a tentative D call TRBD1 (6 bases). The germline gives CDR1 SGHAT, CDR2 FQNNGV. The CDR3 runs 18 residues. V was pared by 5 bases and J by 0 bases, with 17 bases between. CDR3 coding DNA: TGTGCCAGCAGCACCCTAGACAGGACCCTCTCTGGGGCCAACGTCCTGACTTTC. This translates into CASSTLDRTLSGANVLTF. Full variable domain (remainder filled in from reference TRBV11-2 and TRBJ2-6): EAGVAQSPRYKIIEKRQSVAFWCNPISGHATLYWYQQILGQGPKLLIQFQNNGVVDDSQLPKDRFSAERLKGVDSTLKIQPAKLEDSAVYLCASSTLDRTLSGANVLTFGAGSRLTVL.

The rearrangement uses TRBV12-3 or TRBV12-4 and TRBJ1-4; D gene uncertain. The CDR3 consists of 13 residues. Between the trimmed V and J ends, which lost 3 bases and 7 bases, there was a span of 9 bases. The CDR3 reads CASSLVGSEKLFF. CDR3 sequence (DNA): TGTGCCAGCAGTTTGGTTGGTAGTGAAAAACTGTTTTTT.

The table lists this clone with a count of one. This chain joins TRBV6-1 and TRBJ2-7, with a tentative D call TRBD1 (6 bases). V gave up 6 bases and J gave up 7 bases, with 22 bases separating them. The germline V gene has CDR1 MNHNS and CDR2 SASEGT. This CDR3 spans 15 amino acids. The DNA for the CDR3 is TGTGCCAGCAGAGGGGCTACAGGGTCTACGGTGGAGCAGTACTTC. Protein: CASRGATGSTVEQYF.

The chain recombines TRBV21-1 with TRBJ2-3; the DNA was not used to check the table's D call, TRBD2. TRBV21-1 is listed as a pseudogene. This CDR3 is built from 16 residues. The CDR3 spells CARPPTLAGDPDTQYF. The CDR3 DNA is TGTGCCAGACCACCAACGCTAGCGGGAGACCCAGATACGCAGTATTTT.

The chain couples TRBV10-3 to TRBJ2-2; D gene unclear. Germline assignment: CDR1 ENHRY and CDR2 SYGVKD. CDR3 length: 18 residues. V dropped 2 bases and J dropped 2 bases, with 18 bases sitting between them. CDR3 region: CAISEPKEPTENTGELFF. CDR3 DNA sequence: TGTGCCATCAGTGAGCCCAAAGAGCCAACGGAAAACACCGGGGAGCTGTTTTTT.

This clone has a handful of counts. The genes are TRBV6-2 or TRBV6-3 and TRBJ2-7; 9 nucleotides line up with TRBD1. Germline V gene lookup returns CDR1 MNHEY and CDR2 SVGEGT. The V segment lost 6 bases and the J segment 0 bases; nucleotides outside the gene matches: 12. The CDR3 contains 17 residues. The CDR3 nucleotides read TGTGCCAGCAGCCCAGCAGACGGGACAGGGCGCTCCTACGAGCAGTACTTC. This gives the protein CASSPADGTGRSYEQYF.

The chain has TRBV6-2 or TRBV6-3 and TRBJ1-5; a possible D gene is TRBD1 (5 bases). The ends were cut back, 2 bases at V and 6 bases at J, with 14 bases in the middle. The CDR3 spans 15 residues. Germline V gives CDR1 MNHEY, CDR2 SVGEGT. The CDR3 loop is CASSYGSSGGQPQHF. The CDR3 region has the DNA TGTGCCAGCAGTTACGGGTCCTCCGGGGGTCAGCCCCAGCATTTT.